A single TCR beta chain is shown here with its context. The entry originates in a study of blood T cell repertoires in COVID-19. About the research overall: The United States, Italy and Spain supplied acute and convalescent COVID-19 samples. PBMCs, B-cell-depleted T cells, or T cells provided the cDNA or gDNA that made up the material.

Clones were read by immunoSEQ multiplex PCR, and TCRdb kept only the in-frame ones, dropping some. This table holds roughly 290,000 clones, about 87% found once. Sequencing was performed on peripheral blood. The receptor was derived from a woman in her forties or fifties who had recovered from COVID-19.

This chain's CDR3 is CASSQVFGRGRARETQYF. The CDR3 region has the DNA TGCGCCAGCAGCCAAGTGTTCGGCAGGGGGCGAGCACGAGAGACCCAGTACTTC. V usage is TRBV4-1 and J usage is TRBJ2-5, with 8 bases matching TRBD1. Germline V gives CDR1 MGHRA, CDR2 YSYEKL. Trimming removed 1 base from V and 4 bases from J; junction bases left unmatched: 14. This CDR3 contains 18 residues.